This is a list of T cell receptor beta chains from one sample in a study of molecular identifiers for immune sequencing clone quantification. TCRdb recomputed calls from the PCR reads with MiXCR, one row per CDR3 protein. Among 97,000 or so distinct CDR3 sequences listed, around 30% were seen once. Specimen: naive CD8+ T cells from blood, with Jurkat cell RNA spiked in. These receptors all stem from a human donor in good health. Some libraries in this study had Jurkat cell RNA spiked in. Both conserved end residues are part of each CDR3. Each record gives: J gene, clone size, V gene, D gene, CDR3 DNA, CDR3 protein. The D gene is left open where the match is weak. Size is omitted from some rows. Given values are once, few, many or a class for expanded clones.

TRBJ2-1,NA,TRBV7-2,NA,TGTGCCAGCAGCTCGTATCGCGGGACCAAATACAATGAGCAGATCTTC,CASSSYRGTKYNEQIF
TRBJ1-5,many,TRBV5-5,NA,TGTGCCAGCAGCGTTTCGCGGGGTTTCAATCAGCCCCAGCATTTT,CASSVSRGFNQPQHF
TRBJ2-4,NA,TRBV9,NA,TGTGCCAGCAGCCCTAGCAGCAAAAACATTCAGTACTTC,CASSPSSKNIQYF
TRBJ2-7,few,TRBV6-6,TRBD2,TGTGCCAGCGGCCCGAGCGGGAACTACGAGCAGTACTTC,CASGPSGNYEQYF
TRBJ1-1,many,TRBV2,NA,TGTGCCAGCAGCGAATCCCCTGAAGCTTTCTTT,CASSESPEAFF
TRBJ2-7,NA,TRBV12-3/TRBV12-4,NA,TGTGCCAGCAGTTTAGGGGTCAGTTCCTACGAGCAGTACTTC,CASSLGVSSYEQYF
TRBJ2-3,few,TRBV9,NA,TGTGCCAGCAGCGTAGCCCCTACAACTACCTCTTCAGATACGCAGTATTTT,CASSVAPTTTSSDTQYF
TRBJ2-1,many,TRBV29-1,TRBD2,TGCAGCGTTGAAGAGCGGGGGACCTACAATGAGCAGTTCTTC,CSVEERGTYNEQFF
TRBJ2-5,once,TRBV29-1,NA,TGCAGCGTTGGTAGGATTGGGGCTTCACTAGTTATTCCAGAGACCCAGTACTTC,CSVGRIGASLVIPETQYF
TRBJ2-3,once,TRBV13,TRBD2,TGTGCCAGCTTCCTGACCGGGAGGGCCGGGGGAGATACGCAGTATTTT,CASFLTGRAGGDTQYF
TRBJ2-3,few,TRBV28,TRBD1,TGTGCCAGCGCCTTTATGGGGGACACAGGGGGGCATACGCAGTATTTT,CASAFMGDTGGHTQYF
TRBJ2-7,NA,TRBV27,TRBD1,TGTGCCAGCAGCCTAAGACTGACAGGGATCGCGCAGTACTTC,CASSLRLTGIAQYF
TRBJ2-7,NA,TRBV4-1,TRBD1,TGCGCCAGCAGCCGAGGGACAGCCGAGCAGTACTTC,CASSRGTAEQYF
TRBJ2-4,NA,TRBV11-2,NA,TGTGCCAGCAGCTTGAGGGGCCTTGGGACTTCAGCCAAAAACATTCAGTACTTC,CASSLRGLGTSAKNIQYF
TRBJ2-3,many,TRBV12-3/TRBV12-4,NA,TGTGCCAGCAGCCTAGCCCGAAGTTGGACAGATACGCAGTATTTT,CASSLARSWTDTQYF
TRBJ2-5,NA,TRBV18,NA,TGTGCCAGCTCATCATCGAAGCAGGGGAATCTCGAAGAGACCCAGTACTTC,CASSSSKQGNLEETQYF
TRBJ2-5,NA,TRBV15,NA,TGTGCCACTTTGAACACCTTCTACAACCAAGAGACCCAGTACTTC,CATLNTFYNQETQYF
TRBJ2-7,NA,TRBV28,NA,TGTGCCAGCAGTTTCCCCGAGAACCTCTACGAGCAGTACTTC,CASSFPENLYEQYF
TRBJ2-3,NA,TRBV5-6,NA,TGTGCCAGCAGCCGGGACCAACAACACACAGATACGCAGTATTTT,CASSRDQQHTDTQYF
TRBJ2-7,NA,TRBV5-6,NA,TGTGCCAGCAGCTCTGGACACGAGCAGTACTTC,CASSSGHEQYF
TRBJ2-2,NA,TRBV19,NA,TGTGCCAGTAGCTTTCGACAGGGAGGCTATTCATTCACCGGGGAGCTGTTTTTT,CASSFRQGGYSFTGELFF
TRBJ2-7,many,TRBV4-3,NA,TGTGCCAGCAGCCAAGATCGTGGTTACGAGCAGTACTTC,CASSQDRGYEQYF
TRBJ2-2,few,TRBV11-2,NA,TGTGCCAGCAGCAGCGGGCGGGACAACACCGGGGAGCTGTTTTTT,CASSSGRDNTGELFF
TRBJ2-3,few,TRBV4-1,NA,TGCGCCAGCAGCCAAGATCTCGGCACAGATACGCAGTATTTT,CASSQDLGTDTQYF
TRBJ2-2,many,TRBV29-1,TRBD2,TGCAGCGTTGAGGTGCGGGAGATCGCCGGGGAGCTGTTTTTT,CSVEVREIAGELFF
TRBJ2-1,NA,TRBV20-1,NA,TGCAGTGCTAGAGACGCGAGTTCCTACAATGAGCAGTTCTTC,CSARDASSYNEQFF
TRBJ2-7,NA,TRBV7-6,NA,TGTGCCACCTCCCTGTCTACGTCGTACGAGCAGTACTTC,CATSLSTSYEQYF
TRBJ2-1,many,TRBV19,NA,TGTGCCAGTAGTTACGGGAATGAGCAGTTCTTC,CASSYGNEQFF
TRBJ2-3,few,TRBV2,TRBD2,TGTGCCACCCTCCTCCCTCGACTAGCGAAGTCCCAGACAGATACGCAGTATTTT,CATLLPRLAKSQTDTQYF
TRBJ1-1,NA,TRBV2,NA,TGTGCCAACATGGGGGTTGGCACTGAAGCTCTCTTT,CANMGVGTEALF
TRBJ2-1,NA,TRBV29-1,TRBD1,TGCAGCGTTGACACCGGGACAGGGGGCTACAATGAGCAGTTCTTC,CSVDTGTGGYNEQFF
TRBJ2-6,few,TRBV13,NA,TGTGCCAGCAGCTTAGATAGGGTGATTGGGGCCAACGTCCTGACTTTC,CASSLDRVIGANVLTF
TRBJ1-2,NA,TRBV12-3/TRBV12-4,TRBD1,TGTGCCAGCGGTCCAGGGGGCGCGGGCGGCTACACCTTC,CASGPGGAGGYTF
TRBJ2-3,NA,TRBV6-2/TRBV6-3,NA,TGTGCCAGCAGTTATTTGCGGAGCAACACAGATACGCAGTATTTT,CASSYLRSNTDTQYF
TRBJ2-1,NA,TRBV4-2,NA,TGTGCCAGCAGCCAAGGGGTTGAGCAGCTCTTC,CASSQGVEQLF
TRBJ2-3,NA,TRBV4-2,NA,TGTGCCAGCAGCCAAGTAGGGACCACCCCAGATACGCAGTATTTT,CASSQVGTTPDTQYF
TRBJ1-2,few,TRBV6-5,NA,TGTGCCAGCAGCCCGGAAGGGCCAGGGGGCTACACCTTC,CASSPEGPGGYTF
TRBJ1-1,many,TRBV28,NA,TGTGCCAGCAGTTTTCCGGGGAACACTGAAGCTTTCTTT,CASSFPGNTEAFF
TRBJ2-5,NA,TRBV28,TRBD1,TGTGCCAGCCTCCGGGACAGGGGGCTCGAGACCCAGTACTTC,CASLRDRGLETQYF
TRBJ2-1,NA,TRBV4-3,TRBD1,TGCGCCAGCAGCCAAGATCAGGGACAGGGGCAGTTCTTC,CASSQDQGQGQFF
TRBJ2-3,NA,TRBV5-1,TRBD2,TGCGCCAGCAGCGGCAGACTAGCGGGAGAGTTGGACACAGATACGCGGTATTTT,CASSGRLAGELDTDTRYF
TRBJ2-5,NA,TRBV5-6,NA,TGTGCCAGCAGCTTGGGAGGACAGGAGACCCAGTACTTC,CASSLGGQETQYF
TRBJ2-5,NA,TRBV20-1,NA,TGCAGTGCTAGAGAAGGGGGGCGAGTGCTAGAGACCCAGTACTTC,CSAREGGRVLETQYF
TRBJ2-3,many,TRBV6-6,NA,TGTGCCAGCAGTTCTCAGGGTCATACGCAGTATTTT,CASSSQGHTQYF
TRBJ2-4,NA,TRBV4-3,NA,TGCGCCAGCAGCCAGTACGCAGGGGAGGGGGCCAAAAACATTCAGTACTTC,CASSQYAGEGAKNIQYF
TRBJ2-7,NA,TRBV5-1,TRBD2,TGCGCCAGCAGCATAAGAGGACTAGCGGTCCACGAGCAGTACTTC,CASSIRGLAVHEQYF
TRBJ1-1,NA,TRBV12-3/TRBV12-4,NA,TGTGCCAGCAGTTTTGGGGGGAATGGGATTGAAGCTTTCTTT,CASSFGGNGIEAFF
TRBJ2-5,NA,TRBV5-1,NA,TGCGCCAGCAGTCCGGGTCTGCCGACCCAGTACTTC,CASSPGLPTQYF
TRBJ2-7,NA,TRBV20-1,TRBD2,TGCAGTGCTTCCAGGGCGGGCAGCGGGGCCTACGAGCAGTACTTC,CSASRAGSGAYEQYF
TRBJ1-1,NA,TRBV7-9,NA,TGTGCCAGCAGCATCAAGGGGGGGGCAGAAGCTTTCTTT,CASSIKGGAEAFF
TRBJ2-4,few,TRBV20-1,NA,TGCAGTGCTAGTGAGTCCAAAAACATTCAGTACTTC,CSASESKNIQYF
TRBJ2-3,many,TRBV28,TRBD2,TGTGCCAGCTTTAGCGGGAGGGCCGGAGATACGCAGTATTTT,CASFSGRAGDTQYF
TRBJ2-3,NA,TRBV5-1,NA,TGTGCCAGCAGCTTTGAGCTGCACACAGATACGCAGTATTTT,CASSFELHTDTQYF
TRBJ1-2,NA,TRBV5-5,NA,TGTGCCAGCAACGACAGACCCTATGGCTACACCTTC,CASNDRPYGYTF
TRBJ2-1,NA,TRBV9,NA,TGTGCCAGCAGCGGGGGCCGGGACACCAACTACAATGAGCAGTTCTTC,CASSGGRDTNYNEQFF
TRBJ2-1,NA,TRBV20-1,NA,TGCAGTGCCCGCTCATTGGGGGAGTACAATGAGCAGGTCTTC,CSARSLGEYNEQVF
TRBJ2-1,few,TRBV18,NA,TGTGCCAGCTCACCCCAGGAGGCAAGCTCCTACAATGAGCAGTTCTTC,CASSPQEASSYNEQFF